The 2 T cell receptor beta chains presented below share a single source sample, sequenced in a study of cytomegalovirus exposure and HLA in healthy donors. The PCR used 60 Vbeta and 13 Jbeta primers. Using immunoSEQ multiplex PCR, the repertoire was profiled, and TCRdb retains in-frame clones only, with some absent. The repertoire holds about 83,000 clones, with roughly 75% as singletons. Sequenced sample: PBMCs. The receptors derive from a man aged 55 to 70 in good health and CMV-seronegative.

The rearrangement links TRBV5-1 to TRBJ2-3; TRBD2 matches at 15 bases. J lost 2 bases, V lost 2 bases, and 9 bases had no gene match. CDR1 is SGHRS and CDR2 is YFSETQ in the germline V gene. The length of the CDR3 is 19 residues. The CDR3 is CASSLSGLAGGLATDTQYF. The CDR3 DNA reads TGCGCCAGCAGCTTATCGGGACTAGCGGGGGGTCTAGCCACAGATACGCAGTATTTT.

The V call is TRBV2, the J call TRBJ1-1; the D is unclear. Trimming shortened V by 0 bases and J by 4 bases, and 15 bases separated the two germline ends. Germline-derived CDR1 and CDR2 are SNHLY and FYNNEI. There are 16 residues in the CDR3. The CDR3 DNA follows: TGTGCCAGCAGTGAAGCGCTCTGGAGACCGGGCACTGAAGCTTTCTTT. Translation gives CASSEALWRPGTEAFF.